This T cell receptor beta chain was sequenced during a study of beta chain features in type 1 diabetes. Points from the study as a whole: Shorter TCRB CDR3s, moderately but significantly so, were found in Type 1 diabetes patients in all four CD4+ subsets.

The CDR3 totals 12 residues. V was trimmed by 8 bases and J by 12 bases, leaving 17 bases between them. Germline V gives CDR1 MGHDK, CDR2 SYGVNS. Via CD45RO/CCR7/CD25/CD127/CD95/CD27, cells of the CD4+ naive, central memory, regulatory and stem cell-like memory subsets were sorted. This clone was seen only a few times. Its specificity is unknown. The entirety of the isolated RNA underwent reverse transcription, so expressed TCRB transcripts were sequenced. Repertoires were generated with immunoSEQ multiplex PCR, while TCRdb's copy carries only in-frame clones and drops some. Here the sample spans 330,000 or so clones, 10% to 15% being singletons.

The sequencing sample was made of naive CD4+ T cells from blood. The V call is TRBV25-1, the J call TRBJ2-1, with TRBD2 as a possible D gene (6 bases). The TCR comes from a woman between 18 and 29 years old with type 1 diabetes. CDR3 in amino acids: CASGSGSGGQFF. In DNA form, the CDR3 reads TGTGCCAGCGGATCAGGATCCGGGGGGCAGTTCTTC.